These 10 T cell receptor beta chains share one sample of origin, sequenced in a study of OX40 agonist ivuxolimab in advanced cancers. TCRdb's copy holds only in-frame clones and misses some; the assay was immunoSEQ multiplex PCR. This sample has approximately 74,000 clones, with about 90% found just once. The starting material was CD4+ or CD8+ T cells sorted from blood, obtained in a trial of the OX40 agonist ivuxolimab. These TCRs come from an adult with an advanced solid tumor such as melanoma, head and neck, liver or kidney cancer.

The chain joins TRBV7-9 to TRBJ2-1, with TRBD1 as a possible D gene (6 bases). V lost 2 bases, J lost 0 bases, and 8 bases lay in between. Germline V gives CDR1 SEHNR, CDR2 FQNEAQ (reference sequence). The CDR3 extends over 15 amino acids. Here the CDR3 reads CASSLRGYSYNEQFF. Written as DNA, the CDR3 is TGTGCCAGCAGCTTAAGGGGGTACTCCTACAATGAGCAGTTCTTC.

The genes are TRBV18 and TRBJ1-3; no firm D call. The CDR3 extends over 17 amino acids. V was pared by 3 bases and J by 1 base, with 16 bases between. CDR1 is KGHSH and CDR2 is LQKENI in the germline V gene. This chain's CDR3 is CASSPVADPFSGNTIYF. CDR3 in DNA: TGTGCCAGCTCACCGGTGGCGGACCCCTTTTCTGGAAACACCATATATTTT.

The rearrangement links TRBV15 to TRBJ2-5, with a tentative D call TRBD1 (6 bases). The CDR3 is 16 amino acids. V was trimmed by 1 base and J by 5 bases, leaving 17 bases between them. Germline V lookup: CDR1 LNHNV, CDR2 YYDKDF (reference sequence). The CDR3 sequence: CATSRVGQGIGETQYF. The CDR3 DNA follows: TGTGCCACCAGCAGAGTGGGGCAGGGGATTGGGGAGACCCAGTACTTC.

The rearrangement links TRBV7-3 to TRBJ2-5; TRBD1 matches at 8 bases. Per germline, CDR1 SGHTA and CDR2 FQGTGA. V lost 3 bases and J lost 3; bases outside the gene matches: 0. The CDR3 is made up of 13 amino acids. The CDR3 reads CASSLGQEETQYF. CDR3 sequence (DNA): TGTGCCAGCAGCTTGGGACAGGAAGAGACCCAGTACTTC.

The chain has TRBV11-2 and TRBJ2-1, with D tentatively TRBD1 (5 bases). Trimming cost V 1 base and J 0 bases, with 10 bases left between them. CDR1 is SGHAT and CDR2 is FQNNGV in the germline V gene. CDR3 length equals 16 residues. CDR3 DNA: TGTGCCAGCAGCTTAGTTGCGGACACCTCCTACAATGAGCAGTTCTTC. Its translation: CASSLVADTSYNEQFF.

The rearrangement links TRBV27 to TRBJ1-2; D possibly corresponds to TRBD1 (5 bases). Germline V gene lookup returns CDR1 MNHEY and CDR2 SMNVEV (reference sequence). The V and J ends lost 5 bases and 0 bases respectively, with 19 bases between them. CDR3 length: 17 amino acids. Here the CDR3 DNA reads TGTGCCAGCAGTCCTGGTTGGGGCAGGGAAACTAACTATGGCTACACCTTC. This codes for CASSPGWGRETNYGYTF.

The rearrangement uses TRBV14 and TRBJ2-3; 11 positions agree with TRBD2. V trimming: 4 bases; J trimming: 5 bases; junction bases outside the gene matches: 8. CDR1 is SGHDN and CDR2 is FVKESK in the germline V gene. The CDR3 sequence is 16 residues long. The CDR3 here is CASSPIAGGPGDTQYF. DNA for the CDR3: TGTGCCAGCAGCCCGATAGCGGGAGGGCCTGGAGATACGCAGTATTTT.

DNA of the CDR3: TGTGCCAGTAGTATAGGTACTAGCGGGGGGGCTGCTGAGCAGTTCTTC. This gives the protein CASSIGTSGGAAEQFF. The chain combines TRBV19 with TRBJ2-1; 13 bases match TRBD2. The CDR3 is 16 amino acids. J gave up 9 bases and V 1 base, and 6 bases lay outside the gene matches. CDR1 LNHDA and CDR2 SQIVND come from the germline V gene (reference sequence).

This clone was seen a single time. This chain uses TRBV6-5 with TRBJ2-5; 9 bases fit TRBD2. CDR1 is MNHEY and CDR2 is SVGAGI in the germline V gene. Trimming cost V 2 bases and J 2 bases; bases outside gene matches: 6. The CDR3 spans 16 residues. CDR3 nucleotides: TGTGCCAGCAGTTACGCGCAAGCGGGGGGACAAGAGACCCAGTACTTC. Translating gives CASSYAQAGGQETQYF.

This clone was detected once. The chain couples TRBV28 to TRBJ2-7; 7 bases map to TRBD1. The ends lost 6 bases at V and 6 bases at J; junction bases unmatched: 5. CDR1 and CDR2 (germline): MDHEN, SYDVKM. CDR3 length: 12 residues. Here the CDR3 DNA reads TGTGCCAGCAGAACATACAGGGGCGAGCAGTACTTC. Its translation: CASRTYRGEQYF.